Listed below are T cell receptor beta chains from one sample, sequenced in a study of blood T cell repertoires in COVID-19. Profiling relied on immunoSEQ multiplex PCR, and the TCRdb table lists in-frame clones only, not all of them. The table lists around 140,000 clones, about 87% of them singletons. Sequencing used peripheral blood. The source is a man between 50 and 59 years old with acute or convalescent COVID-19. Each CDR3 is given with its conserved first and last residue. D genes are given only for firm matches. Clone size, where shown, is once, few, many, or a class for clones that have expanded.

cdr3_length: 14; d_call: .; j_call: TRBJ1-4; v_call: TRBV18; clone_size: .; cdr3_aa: CASSNRPRIEKLFF; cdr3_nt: TGTGCCAGCTCGAACAGGCCAAGGATCGAAAAACTGTTTTTT
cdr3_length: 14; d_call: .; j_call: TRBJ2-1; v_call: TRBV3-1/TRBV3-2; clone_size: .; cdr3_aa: CASSPPGGLNEQFF; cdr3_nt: TGTGCCAGCAGCCCCCCCGGTGGTCTCAATGAGCAGTTCTTC
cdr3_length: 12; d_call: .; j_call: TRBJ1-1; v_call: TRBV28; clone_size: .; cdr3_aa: CASDRLNTEAFF; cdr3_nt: TGTGCCAGTGACAGATTGAACACTGAAGCTTTCTTT
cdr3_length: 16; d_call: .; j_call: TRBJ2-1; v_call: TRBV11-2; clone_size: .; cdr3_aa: CASSPFARSSYNEQFF; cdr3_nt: TGTGCCAGCAGCCCATTCGCGAGAAGCTCCTACAATGAGCAGTTCTTC
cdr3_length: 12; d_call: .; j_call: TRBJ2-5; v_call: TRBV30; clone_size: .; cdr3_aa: CAWRQGEETQYF; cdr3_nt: TGTGCCTGGAGACAGGGCGAAGAGACCCAGTACTTC
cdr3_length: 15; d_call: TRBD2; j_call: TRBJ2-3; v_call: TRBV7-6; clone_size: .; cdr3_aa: CASSYSERGGDTQYF; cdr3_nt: TGTGCCAGCAGCTACTCCGAGCGGGGGGGGGATACGCAGTATTTT
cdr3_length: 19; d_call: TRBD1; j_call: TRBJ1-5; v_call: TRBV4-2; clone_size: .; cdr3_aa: CASSQEWPGGQLSNQPQHF; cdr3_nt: TGTGCCAGCAGCCAAGAGTGGCCCGGGGGACAGCTTAGCAATCAGCCCCAGCATTTT
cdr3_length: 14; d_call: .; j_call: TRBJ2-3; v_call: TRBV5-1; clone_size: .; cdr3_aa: CASSQGTPSDTQYF; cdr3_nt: TGCGCCAGCAGCCAAGGGACTCCATCAGATACGCAGTATTTT
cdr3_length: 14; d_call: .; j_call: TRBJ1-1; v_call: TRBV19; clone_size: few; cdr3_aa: CASRKREMNTEAFF; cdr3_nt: TGTGCCAGTAGGAAGCGAGAGATGAACACTGAAGCTTTCTTT
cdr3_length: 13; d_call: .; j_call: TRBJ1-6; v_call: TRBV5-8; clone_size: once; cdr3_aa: CASSTGRDSPLHF; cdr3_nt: TGTGCCAGCAGCACCGGCAGGGATTCACCCCTCCACTTT
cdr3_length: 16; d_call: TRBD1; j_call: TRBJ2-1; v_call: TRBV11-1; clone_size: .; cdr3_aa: CAGSSGDRVIWSWQFF; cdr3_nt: TGTGCCGGCAGCTCCGGTGACAGGGTTATTTGGAGTTGGCAGTTCTTC
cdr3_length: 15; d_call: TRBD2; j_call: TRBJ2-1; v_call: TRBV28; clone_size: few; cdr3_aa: CASSRTSGFYNEQFF; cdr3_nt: TGTGCCAGCAGCAGGACTAGCGGGTTTTACAATGAGCAGTTCTTC
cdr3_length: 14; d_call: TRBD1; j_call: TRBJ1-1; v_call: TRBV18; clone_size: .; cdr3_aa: CASSYQGANTEAFF; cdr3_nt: TGTGCCAGCTCGTACCAGGGGGCTAACACTGAAGCTTTCTTT
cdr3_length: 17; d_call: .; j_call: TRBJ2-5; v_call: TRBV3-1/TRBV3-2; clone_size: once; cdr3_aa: CASSLNRDSLAAETQYF; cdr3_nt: TGTGCCAGCAGCCTTAACCGGGACTCCCTAGCAGCAGAGACCCAGTACTTC
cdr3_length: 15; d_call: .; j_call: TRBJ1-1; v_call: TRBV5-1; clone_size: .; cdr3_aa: CASSLYPGVNTEAFF; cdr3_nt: TGCGCCAGCAGCTTGTATCCAGGGGTGAACACTGAAGCTTTCTTT
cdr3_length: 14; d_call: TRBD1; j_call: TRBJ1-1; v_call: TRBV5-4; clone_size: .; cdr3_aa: CASSSDRVSAEAFF; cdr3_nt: TGTGCCAGCAGCTCGGACAGGGTAAGCGCTGAAGCTTTCTTT
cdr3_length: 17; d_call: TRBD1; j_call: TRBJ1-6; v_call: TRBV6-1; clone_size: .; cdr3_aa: CASSVTGTGGYNSPLHF; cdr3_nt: TGTGCCAGCAGTGTAACCGGGACAGGGGGCTATAATTCACCCCTCCACTTT
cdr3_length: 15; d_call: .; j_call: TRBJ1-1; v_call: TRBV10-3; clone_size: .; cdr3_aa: CAISGRGGKDTEAFF; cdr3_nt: TGTGCCATCAGTGGAAGGGGAGGTAAAGACACTGAAGCTTTCTTT
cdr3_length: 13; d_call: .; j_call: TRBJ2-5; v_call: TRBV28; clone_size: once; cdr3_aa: CASSQGNQETQYF; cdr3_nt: TGTGCCAGCAGCCAGGGTAACCAAGAGACCCAGTACTTC
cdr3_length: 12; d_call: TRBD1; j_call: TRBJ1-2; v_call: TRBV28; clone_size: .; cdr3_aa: CASSLRQGVVTF; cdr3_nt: TGTGCCAGCAGTTTGAGGCAGGGGGTGGTCACCTTC
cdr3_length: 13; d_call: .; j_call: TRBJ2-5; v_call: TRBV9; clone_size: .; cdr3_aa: CASTDATRETQYF; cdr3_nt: TGTGCCAGCACAGACGCGACGCGGGAGACCCAGTACTTC
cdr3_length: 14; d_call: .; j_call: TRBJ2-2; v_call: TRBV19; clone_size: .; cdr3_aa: CASTDGGNTGELFF; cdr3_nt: TGTGCCAGTACGGACGGGGGAAACACCGGGGAGCTGTTTTTT
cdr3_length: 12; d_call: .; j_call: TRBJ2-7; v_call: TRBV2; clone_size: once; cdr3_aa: CASKGDEGEQYF; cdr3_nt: TGTGCCAGCAAGGGGGACGAGGGCGAGCAGTACTTC
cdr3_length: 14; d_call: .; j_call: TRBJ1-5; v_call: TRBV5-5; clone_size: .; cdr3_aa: CASSLWGVAQPQHF; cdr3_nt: TGTGCCAGCAGCTTATGGGGAGTAGCTCAGCCCCAGCATTTT
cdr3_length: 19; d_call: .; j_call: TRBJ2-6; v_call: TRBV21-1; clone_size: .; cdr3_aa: CASSKVSGRGGSGANVLTF; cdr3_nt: TGTGCCAGCAGCAAAGTCTCCGGCAGGGGTGGATCTGGGGCCAACGTCCTGACTTTC
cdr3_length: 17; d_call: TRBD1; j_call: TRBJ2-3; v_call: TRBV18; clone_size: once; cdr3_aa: CASSPLPGQGGSDTQYF; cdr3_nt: TGTGCCAGCTCACCATTACCCGGACAGGGTGGTTCAGATACGCAGTATTTT
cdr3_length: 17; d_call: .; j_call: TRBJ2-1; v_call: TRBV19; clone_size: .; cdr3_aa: CASSIGTPLSGTNEQFF; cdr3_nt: TGTGCCAGTAGTATCGGGACTCCGCTATCCGGAACCAATGAGCAGTTCTTC
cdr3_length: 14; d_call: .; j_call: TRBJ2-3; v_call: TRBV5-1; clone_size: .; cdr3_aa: CASSEGTGTDTQYF; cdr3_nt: TGCGCCAGCAGCGAGGGAACTGGCACAGATACGCAGTATTTT
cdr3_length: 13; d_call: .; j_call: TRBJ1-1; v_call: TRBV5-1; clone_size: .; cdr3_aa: CASSYDRTTEAFF; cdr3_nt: TGCGCCAGCAGCTACGACAGGACCACTGAAGCTTTCTTT
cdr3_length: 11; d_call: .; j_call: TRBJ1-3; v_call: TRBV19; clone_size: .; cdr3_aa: CASSSFNTIYF; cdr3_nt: TGTGCCAGTAGTTCATTTAACACCATATATTTT
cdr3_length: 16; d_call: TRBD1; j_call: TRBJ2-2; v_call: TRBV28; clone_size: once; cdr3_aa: CASSLNRGWDTGELFF; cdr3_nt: TGTGCCAGCAGTTTAAACAGGGGCTGGGACACCGGGGAGCTGTTTTTT
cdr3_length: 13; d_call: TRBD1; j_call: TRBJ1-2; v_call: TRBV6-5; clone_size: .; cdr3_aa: CASTATGGVGYTF; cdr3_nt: TGTGCCAGCACGGCGACAGGGGGAGTTGGCTACACCTTC
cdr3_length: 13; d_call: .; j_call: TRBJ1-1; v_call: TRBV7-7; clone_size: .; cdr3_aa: CASSLSLNTEAFF; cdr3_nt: TGTGCTAGCAGCTTATCGTTGAACACTGAAGCTTTCTTT
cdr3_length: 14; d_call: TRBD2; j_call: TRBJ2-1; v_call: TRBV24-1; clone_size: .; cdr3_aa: CATSDFPGGNEQFF; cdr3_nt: TGTGCCACCAGTGATTTCCCGGGGGGGAATGAGCAGTTCTTC
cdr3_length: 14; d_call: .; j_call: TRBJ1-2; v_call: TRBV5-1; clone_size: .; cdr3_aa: CASRVAAGGYGYTF; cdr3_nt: TGCGCCAGCAGAGTCGCAGCAGGAGGATATGGCTACACCTTC
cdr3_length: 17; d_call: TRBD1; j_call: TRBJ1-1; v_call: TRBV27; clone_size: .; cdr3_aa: CASSSWGTGPMNTEAFF; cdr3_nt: TGTGCCAGCAGTTCCTGGGGGACAGGGCCTATGAACACTGAAGCTTTCTTT
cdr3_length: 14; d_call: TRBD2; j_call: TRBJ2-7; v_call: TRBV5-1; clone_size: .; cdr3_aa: CASRLAENTYEQYF; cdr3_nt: TGCGCCAGCAGACTAGCGGAGAATACCTACGAGCAGTACTTC
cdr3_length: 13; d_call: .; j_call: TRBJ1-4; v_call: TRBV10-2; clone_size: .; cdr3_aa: CASSESLGGKLFF; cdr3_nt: TGCGCCAGCAGTGAGTCGTTGGGAGGAAAACTGTTTTTT
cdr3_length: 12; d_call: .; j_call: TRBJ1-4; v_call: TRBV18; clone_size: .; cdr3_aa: CASSPGREKLFF; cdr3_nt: TGTGCCAGCTCACCAGGGAGGGAAAAACTGTTTTTT
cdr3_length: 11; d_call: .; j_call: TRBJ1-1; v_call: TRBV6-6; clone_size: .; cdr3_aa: CASSYDGEAFF; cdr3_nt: TGTGCCAGCAGTTACGACGGGGAAGCTTTCTTT
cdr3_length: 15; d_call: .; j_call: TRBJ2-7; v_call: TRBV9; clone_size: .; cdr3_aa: CASSGGAGSSYEQYF; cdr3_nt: TGTGCCAGCAGCGGCGGGGCGGGGAGTTCCTACGAGCAGTACTTC
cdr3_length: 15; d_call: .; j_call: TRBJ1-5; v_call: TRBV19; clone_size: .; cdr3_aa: CASRGVGEGNQPQHF; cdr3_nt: TGTGCCAGTAGAGGGGTTGGGGAGGGCAATCAGCCCCAGCATTTT
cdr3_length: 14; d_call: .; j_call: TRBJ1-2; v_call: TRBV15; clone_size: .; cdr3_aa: CATSRPQEAYGYTF; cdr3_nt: TGTGCCACCAGCAGACCTCAAGAAGCCTATGGCTACACCTTC
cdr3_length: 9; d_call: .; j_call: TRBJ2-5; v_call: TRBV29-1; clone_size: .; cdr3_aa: CSVGETQYF; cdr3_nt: TGCAGCGTCGGGGAGACCCAGTACTTC
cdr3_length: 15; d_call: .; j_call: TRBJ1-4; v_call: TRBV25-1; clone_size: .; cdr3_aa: CASSRGTSPNEKLFF; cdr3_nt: TGTGCCAGCTCTAGGGGGACTAGCCCTAATGAAAAACTGTTTTTT
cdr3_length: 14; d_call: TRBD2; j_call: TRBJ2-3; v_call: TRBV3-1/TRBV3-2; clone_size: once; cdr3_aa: CASSHGTSGSAQYF; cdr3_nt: TGTGCCAGCAGCCATGGGACTAGCGGGAGTGCGCAGTATTTT
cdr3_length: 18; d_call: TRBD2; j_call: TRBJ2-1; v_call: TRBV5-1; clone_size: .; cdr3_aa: CASSFKTRLAGDLDEQFF; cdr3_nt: TGCGCCAGCAGCTTCAAGACACGACTAGCGGGAGATTTGGATGAGCAGTTCTTC
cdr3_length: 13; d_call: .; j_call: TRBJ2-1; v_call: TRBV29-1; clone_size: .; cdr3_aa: CSVRTGTYNEQFF; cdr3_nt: TGCAGCGTTAGGACCGGGACCTACAATGAGCAGTTCTTC
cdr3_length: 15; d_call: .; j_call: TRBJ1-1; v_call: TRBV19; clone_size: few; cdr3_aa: CASSIDGPSWTEAFF; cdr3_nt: TGTGCCAGTAGTATCGATGGCCCTTCTTGGACTGAAGCTTTCTTT
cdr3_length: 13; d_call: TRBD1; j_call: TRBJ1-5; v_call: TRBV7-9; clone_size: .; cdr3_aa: CASSTTGVQPQHF; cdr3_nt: TGTGCCAGCAGCACGACAGGGGTCCAGCCCCAGCATTTT
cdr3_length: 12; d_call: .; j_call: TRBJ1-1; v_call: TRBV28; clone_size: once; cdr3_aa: CASSLRGSEAFF; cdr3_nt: TGTGCCAGCAGCCTCCGGGGATCTGAAGCTTTCTTT
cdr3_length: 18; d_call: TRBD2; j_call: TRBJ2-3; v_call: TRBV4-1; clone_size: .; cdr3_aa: CASSQGQLSGGSPDTQYF; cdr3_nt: TGCGCCAGCAGCCAAGGGCAACTTAGCGGGGGCTCCCCAGATACGCAGTATTTT
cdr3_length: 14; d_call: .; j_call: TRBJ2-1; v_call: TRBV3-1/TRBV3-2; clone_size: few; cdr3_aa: CASSLRDTYNEQFF; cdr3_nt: TGTGCCAGCAGCCTCCGGGACACCTACAATGAGCAGTTCTTC